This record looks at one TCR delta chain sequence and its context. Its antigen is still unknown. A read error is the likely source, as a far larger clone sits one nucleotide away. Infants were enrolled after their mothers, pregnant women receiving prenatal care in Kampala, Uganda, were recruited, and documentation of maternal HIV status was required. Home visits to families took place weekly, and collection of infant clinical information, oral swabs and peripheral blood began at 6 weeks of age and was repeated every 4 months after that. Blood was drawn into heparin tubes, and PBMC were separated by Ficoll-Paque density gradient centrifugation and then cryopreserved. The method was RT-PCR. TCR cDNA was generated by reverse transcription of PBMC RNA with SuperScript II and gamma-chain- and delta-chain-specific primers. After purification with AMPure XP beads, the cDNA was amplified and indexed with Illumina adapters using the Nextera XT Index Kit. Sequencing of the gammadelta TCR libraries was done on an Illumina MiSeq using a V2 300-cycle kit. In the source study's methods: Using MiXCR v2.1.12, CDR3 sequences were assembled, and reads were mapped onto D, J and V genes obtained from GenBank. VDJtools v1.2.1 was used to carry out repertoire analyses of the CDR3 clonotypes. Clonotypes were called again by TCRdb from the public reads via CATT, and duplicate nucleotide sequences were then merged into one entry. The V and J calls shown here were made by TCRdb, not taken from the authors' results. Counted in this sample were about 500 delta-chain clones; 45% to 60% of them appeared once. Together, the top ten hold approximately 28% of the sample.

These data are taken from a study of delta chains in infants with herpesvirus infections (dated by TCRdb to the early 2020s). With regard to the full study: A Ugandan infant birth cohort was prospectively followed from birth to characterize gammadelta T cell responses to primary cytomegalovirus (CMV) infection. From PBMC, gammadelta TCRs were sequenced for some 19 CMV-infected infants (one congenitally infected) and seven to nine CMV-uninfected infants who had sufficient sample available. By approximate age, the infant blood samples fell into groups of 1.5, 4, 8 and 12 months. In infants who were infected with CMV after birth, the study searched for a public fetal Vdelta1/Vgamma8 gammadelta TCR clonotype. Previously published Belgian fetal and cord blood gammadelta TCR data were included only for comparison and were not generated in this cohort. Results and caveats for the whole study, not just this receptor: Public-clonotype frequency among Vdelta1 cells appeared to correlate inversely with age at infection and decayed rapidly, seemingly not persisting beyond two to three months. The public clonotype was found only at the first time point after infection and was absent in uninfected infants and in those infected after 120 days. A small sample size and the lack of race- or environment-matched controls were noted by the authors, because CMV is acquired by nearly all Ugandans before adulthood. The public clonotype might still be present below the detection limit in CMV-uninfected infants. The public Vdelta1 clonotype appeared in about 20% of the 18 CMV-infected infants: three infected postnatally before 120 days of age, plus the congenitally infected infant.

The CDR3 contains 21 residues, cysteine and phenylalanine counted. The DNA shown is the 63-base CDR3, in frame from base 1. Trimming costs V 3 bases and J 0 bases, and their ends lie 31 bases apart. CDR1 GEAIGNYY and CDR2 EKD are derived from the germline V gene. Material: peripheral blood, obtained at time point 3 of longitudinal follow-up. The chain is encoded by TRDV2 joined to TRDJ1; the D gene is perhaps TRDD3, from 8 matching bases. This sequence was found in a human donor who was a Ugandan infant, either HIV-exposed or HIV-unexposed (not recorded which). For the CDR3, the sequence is CACDPPNLPLLGAAYTDKLIF. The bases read TGTGCCTGTGACCCCCCCAACCTTCCTCTACTGGGGGCCGCGTACACCGATAAACTCATCTTT.